The clone carrying this TCR beta chain qualifies as medium-sized. No antigen is known for it. TCRdb ran MiXCR on the PCR reads. Of 15,000 or so clones detected, 25% to 30% appear once; the ten largest clones hold around 12%. Every patient underwent thyroid surgery untreated. The sample belongs to a study of metastatic and nonmetastatic thyroid tumors. Study-level findings and limits: Within blood and tumor, benign nodules reportedly had significantly lower TCR beta diversity than malignant thyroid tumors did.

Trimming took 6 bases from V and 3 from J, leaving 15 bases between them. The CDR3 has 15 residues. Looked up from germline, CDR1 is MNHNS and CDR2 is SASEGT. The TCR was taken from a male donor with papillary thyroid cancer or a benign thyroid nodule (not recorded which). Some clones in this sample may be carry-over from other donors' samples. The chain uses TRBV6-1 and TRBJ1-3; perhaps TRBD1 as D (5 bases). What was sequenced was tumor tissue. The CDR3, as DNA: TGTGCCAGCAGGTCCCCGGGGCAAAGTGGAAACACCATATATTTT. This translates into CASRSPGQSGNTIYF.